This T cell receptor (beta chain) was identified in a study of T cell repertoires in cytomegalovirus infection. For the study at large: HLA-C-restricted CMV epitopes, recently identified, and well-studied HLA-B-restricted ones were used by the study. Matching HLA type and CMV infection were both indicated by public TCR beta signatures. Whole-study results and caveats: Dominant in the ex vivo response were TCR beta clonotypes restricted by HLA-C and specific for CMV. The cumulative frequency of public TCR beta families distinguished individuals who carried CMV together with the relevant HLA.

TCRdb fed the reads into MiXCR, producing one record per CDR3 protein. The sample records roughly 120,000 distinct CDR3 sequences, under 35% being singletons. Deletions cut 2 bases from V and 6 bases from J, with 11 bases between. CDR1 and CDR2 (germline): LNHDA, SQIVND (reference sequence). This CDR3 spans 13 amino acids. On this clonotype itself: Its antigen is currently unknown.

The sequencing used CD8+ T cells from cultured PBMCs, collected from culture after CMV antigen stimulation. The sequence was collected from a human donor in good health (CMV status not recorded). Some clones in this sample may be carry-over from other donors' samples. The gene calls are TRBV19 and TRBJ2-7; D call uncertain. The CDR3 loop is CASSIMAASEQYF. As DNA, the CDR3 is TGTGCCAGTAGTATAATGGCGGCTAGCGAGCAGTACTTC.